This T cell receptor beta chain was documented in a study of CD8+CD57+ T cells in acquired aplastic anemia. Per germline, CDR1 MNHEY and CDR2 SMNVEV (reference sequence). CDR3 length: 13 residues. V lost 8 bases, J lost 5 bases, and 4 bases stayed unmatched. Genomic DNA served as template for TCR beta VDJ and CDR3 profiling. In TCRdb, the reads were re-called with MiXCR into one record per CDR3 protein. The repertoire holds over 150,000 distinct CDR3 sequences, about 48% seen once, with roughly 12% in the top ten. It was patients with CD8+CD57+ cell expansion by flow cytometry who were chosen for sequencing. Of note for this clonotype: A read error is possible here, since a much larger clone lies one base away.

The chain carries TRBV27 and TRBJ2-7; TRBD1 matches at 12 bases. The receptor's source is a human donor with aplastic anemia. The sample was sorted CD4+, CD8+, or CD8+CD57+ T cells (not recorded which) from PBMCs. The CDR3: CASGGTGGHEQYF. DNA of the CDR3: TGTGCCAGCGGGGGGACAGGGGGCCACGAGCAGTACTTC.